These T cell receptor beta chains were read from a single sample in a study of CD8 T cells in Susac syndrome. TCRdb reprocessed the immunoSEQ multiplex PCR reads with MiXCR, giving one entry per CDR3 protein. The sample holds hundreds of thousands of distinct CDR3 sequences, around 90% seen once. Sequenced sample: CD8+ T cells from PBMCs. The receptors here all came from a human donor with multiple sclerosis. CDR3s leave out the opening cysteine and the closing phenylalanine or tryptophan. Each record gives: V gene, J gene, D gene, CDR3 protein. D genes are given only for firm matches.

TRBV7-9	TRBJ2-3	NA	ASSPLGYSSTDTQY
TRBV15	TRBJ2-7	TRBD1	ATSSVQGATVVYEQY
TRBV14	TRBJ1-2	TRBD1	ASSQGGQLYGYT
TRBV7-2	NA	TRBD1	ASSPWPGQVIQY
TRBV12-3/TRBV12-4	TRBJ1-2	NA	ASTLGGGGYGYT
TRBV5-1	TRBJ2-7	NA	ASSFDQGLSSLYEQY
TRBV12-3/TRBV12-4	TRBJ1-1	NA	ASSLEPDGAF
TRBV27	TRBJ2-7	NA	ASSRSDTWEQY
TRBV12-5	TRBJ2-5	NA	ASGLEGGSQETQY
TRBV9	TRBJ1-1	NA	ASGHVDTEAF
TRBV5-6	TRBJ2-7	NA	ASSLGNNGHEQY
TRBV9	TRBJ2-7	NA	ASSYPSPGPSGEQY
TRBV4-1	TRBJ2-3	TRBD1	ASSQVGTAPSTDTQY
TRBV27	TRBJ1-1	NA	ASSPLLGMIESEAF
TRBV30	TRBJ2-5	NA	AWSPGWGRGSQETQY